This passage covers 22 T cell receptor beta chains from one sample sequenced in a study of regulatory T cells in long-lasting Graves disease. Arm-PCR of CDR3 regions and iRepertoire HTBI primers were used to build TCR beta libraries. TCRdb analysed the multiplex PCR reads with MiXCR anew, one entry per CDR3 protein. Among about 440,000 distinct CDR3 sequences listed, about 16% were seen once. The time point is: newly diagnosed GD, antithyroid drugs for less than 3 months. PBMCs were the source of the RNA used for TCR sequencing. The same data also went into a second study, on T cells in Graves' hyperthyroidism and ophthalmopathy.

This specimen was peripheral blood mononuclear cells (PBMCs), taken at new diagnosis, from a patient treated with antithyroid drugs. Source of these receptors: a woman aged 30 to 39 with Graves disease.

Only a few counts were recorded for this clonotype. The genes are TRBV24-1 and TRBJ1-2, with D possibly being TRBD1 (5 bases). V was cut by 3 bases and J by 4 bases, with 5 bases left in between. Per germline, CDR1 KGHDR and CDR2 SFDVKD. The CDR3 is made up of 12 amino acids. In DNA, the CDR3 is TGTGCCACCAGTGATGGGGGCTATGGCTACACCTTC. Translated: CATSDGGYGYTF.

This clonotype was observed at least ten times. V is TRBV11-2 and J is TRBJ1-2; D is ambiguous. The CDR3 length is 15 residues. Germline V lookup: CDR1 SGHAT, CDR2 FQNNGV. V dropped 1 base and J dropped 0 bases, with 9 bases sitting between them. The CDR3 region has the DNA TGTGCCAGCAGCTTAGGGGAGGGAGCTAACTATGGCTACACCTTC. Protein product: CASSLGEGANYGYTF.

This clonotype was counted many times. The gene calls are TRBV3-1 and TRBJ2-3; 10 bases fit TRBD2. The CDR3 spans 15 residues. J lost 6 bases, V lost 3 bases, and 6 bases had no gene match. CDR1 and CDR2 from the germline V gene are LGHDT and YNNKEL (reference sequence). The CDR3: CASSQSGRAVDTQYF. The CDR3 nucleotides read TGTGCCAGCAGCCAGAGCGGGAGGGCTGTGGATACGCAGTATTTT.

The J gene is TRBJ2-1, the V gene TRBV27; D call uncertain. The germline V gene has CDR1 MNHEY and CDR2 SMNVEV (reference sequence). CDR3 length equals 15 residues. V gave up 5 bases and J gave up 7 bases, with 18 bases separating them. The CDR3 coding sequence is TGTGCCAGCAGTCCCAACTACCTACCCTTGAATGAGCAGTTCTTC. This gives the protein CASSPNYLPLNEQFF.

Many counts were recorded for this clonotype. The chain uses TRBV27 and TRBJ2-1, with 9 bases aligning to TRBD1. Germline V gives CDR1 MNHEY, CDR2 SMNVEV (reference sequence). The CDR3 length is 14 residues. V lost 6 bases to trimming and J lost 3 bases; unmatched junction nucleotides: 3. The DNA of the CDR3 is TGTGCCAGCAGAGGACAGGGGAGCTACAATGAGCAGTTCTTC. Its translation is CASRGQGSYNEQFF.

This CDR3 reads CASSSPGNPDEQFF. The CDR3 bases are TGCGCCAGCAGCTCTCCCGGGAACCCAGATGAGCAGTTCTTC. The rearrangement links TRBV5-1 to TRBJ2-1, with a weak D call TRBD2 (5 bases). There are 14 residues in the CDR3. CDR1 SGHRS and CDR2 YFSETQ come from the germline V gene. Trimming removed 3 bases from V and 8 bases from J, with 15 bases in between.

The table lists this clonotype with many counts. The genes are TRBV11-3 and TRBJ2-7; possibly TRBD1 or TRBD2 for D (5 bases each). Germline V gene sequence: CDR1 SGHNT, CDR2 YENEEA. Between the trimmed V and J ends, which lost 1 base and 4 bases, there was a span of 11 bases. The CDR3 is 14 residues long. CDR3 loop: CASSLGGSEYEQYF. The CDR3 coding sequence is TGTGCCAGCAGCTTAGGGGGGAGTGAGTACGAGCAGTACTTC.

This clonotype has ten or more counts. At one boundary the junction diverges from the germline segment, which might be a read error. The CDR3 DNA sequence: TGTGCCAGCAGTGAAGCAGCTAAATATGGCTACACCTTC. Translation gives CASSEAAKYGYTF. The chain joins TRBV2 to TRBJ1-2; D remains unclear. Per germline, CDR1 SNHLY and CDR2 FYNNEI. CDR3 length equals 13 residues.

There are many counts of this clonotype. J is TRBJ2-4 and V is TRBV5-1; D may be TRBD1 (6 bases). The V gene lost 2 bases and the J gene lost 3 bases, with 12 bases spanning the gap. CDR3 size: 15 residues. Germline loops: CDR1 SGHRS, CDR2 YFSETQ. In DNA, the CDR3 is TGCGCCAGCAGCTTAGGGGGTCGGGGCAAAAACATTCAGTACTTC. This encodes CASSLGGRGKNIQYF.

This clonotype showed up just once. The chain combines TRBV4-2 with TRBJ2-2; 7 bases map to TRBD1. J gave up 7 bases and V 3 bases, and 20 bases lay outside the gene matches. This CDR3 contains 19 residues. The germline V gene has CDR1 LGHNA and CDR2 YNFKEQ. The CDR3 DNA reads TGTGCCAGCAGCCATGGCCCGGGACCGAGGACAGGATGGGTCGGGGAGCTGTTTTTT. Its translation is CASSHGPGPRTGWVGELFF.

A note on this clonotype: This likely traces to a read error, being one base from a far larger clone. The CDR3 DNA sequence: TGTGCCAGCAGTGAAGAGGCTAGCGGAGCCTACGAGCAGTACTTC. Its translation is CASSEEASGAYEQYF. The chain couples TRBV11-1 to TRBJ2-7; 7 bases align to TRBD2. Germline V gene sequence: CDR1 SGHAT, CDR2 FQDESV (reference sequence). With V trimmed by 6 bases and J by 2 bases, 10 bases remained unmatched. The CDR3 loop spans 15 amino acids.

This clonotype was detected many times. The chain links TRBV18 to TRBJ2-1, with D possibly matching TRBD1 (5 bases). Germline CDR1 reads KGHSH; CDR2 reads LQKENI. V was cut by 0 bases and J by 14 bases, with 26 bases left in between. The CDR3 is 17 amino acids. The CDR3 sequence: CASSPPPGRHDSDDEFF. The CDR3 nucleotides read TGTGCCAGCTCACCACCCCCAGGGCGACACGATTCCGACGACGAGTTCTTC.

This clonotype was counted ten times or more. This rearrangement joins TRBV3-1 to TRBJ2-1, with D perhaps being TRBD1 or TRBD2 (5 bases each). The V gene lost 2 bases and the J gene lost 6 bases, with 17 bases spanning the gap. The CDR3 loop spans 16 amino acids. CDR1 LGHDT and CDR2 YNNKEL come from the germline V gene (reference sequence). The chain's CDR3 is CASSQPGTAGANEQFF. DNA for the CDR3: TGTGCCAGCAGCCAACCAGGGACCGCCGGGGCCAATGAGCAGTTCTTC.

Ten or more counts support this clonotype. The chain recombines TRBV16 with TRBJ2-3; 8 bases map to TRBD2. Germline CDR1 is KGHSY and CDR2 is FQNENV. This CDR3 comprises 17 residues. V shed 0 bases, J shed 4 bases, and the junction held 9 bases outside the gene matches. DNA of the CDR3: TGTGCCAGCAGCCAATCCGGACTAGCCCGAGTCTCAGATACGCAGTATTTT. Encoded protein: CASSQSGLARVSDTQYF.

This clonotype has only a few counts. The chain has TRBV20-1 and TRBJ2-3, with TRBD2 identical over 12 bases. V shed 1 base, J shed 3 bases, and the junction held 5 bases outside the gene matches. Germline values: CDR1 DFQATT, CDR2 SNEGSKA (reference sequence). There are 16 residues in the CDR3. CDR3: CSARATLAGGTDTQYF. The CDR3 DNA follows: TGCAGTGCTAGAGCTACGCTAGCGGGAGGGACAGATACGCAGTATTTT.

The chain recombines TRBV24-1 with TRBJ1-5, with 7 positions matching TRBD1. The CDR3 spans 16 residues. With 3 bases clipped from V and 4 bases from J, the junction kept 8 bases outside the gene matches. From germline, CDR1 is KGHDR and CDR2 SFDVKD. CDR3 coding DNA: TGTGCCACCAGTGATCCCCGACAGGGCGAAAATCAGCCCCAGCATTTT. Residues: CATSDPRQGENQPQHF.

The sample holds many counts of this clonotype. The rearrangement uses TRBV20-1 and TRBJ1-5; the match to TRBD1 covers 7 bases. CDR1 and CDR2 (germline): DFQATT, SNEGSKA (reference sequence). V trimming: 1 base; J trimming: 3 bases; junction bases outside the gene matches: 6. The CDR3 covers 15 residues. CDR3 nucleotides: TGCAGTGCTAGAGTTTCACAGGGGTTCAATCAGCCCCAGCATTTT. It specifies CSARVSQGFNQPQHF.

The rearrangement uses TRBV15 and TRBJ1-1; 8 nucleotides agree with TRBD1. V lost 1 base and J lost 1; bases outside the gene matches: 11. The CDR3 sequence is 18 residues long. CDR1 and CDR2 (germline): LNHNV, YYDKDF (reference sequence). In nucleotides, the CDR3 is TGTGCCACCAGCAGAGGAAAATTTGACAGGGGAGGGAACACTGAAGCTTTCTTT. Protein sequence: CATSRGKFDRGGNTEAFF. Full variable domain (outside the CDR3, taken from reference TRBV15 and TRBJ1-1): DAMVIQNPRYQVTQFGKPVTLSCSQTLNHNVMYWYQQKSSQAPKLLFHYYDKDFNNEADTPDNFQSRRPNTSFCFLDIRSPGLGDTAMYLCATSRGKFDRGGNTEAFFGQGTRLTVV.

At least ten counts were recorded for this clonotype. The chain uses TRBV28 and TRBJ2-7, with 8 bases matching TRBD1. Germline CDR1 and CDR2: MDHEN and SYDVKM. V was pared by 6 bases and J by 5 bases, with 12 bases of the junction left unmatched. There are 15 residues in the CDR3. The CDR3 spells CASREDREEWDEQYF. In DNA, the CDR3 is TGTGCCAGCAGGGAGGACAGGGAGGAGTGGGACGAGCAGTACTTC.

In its sample, this clonotype was seen a few times. The chain employs TRBV14 and TRBJ2-2; D unresolved. The CDR3 runs to 14 residues. CDR1 is SGHDN and CDR2 is FVKESK in the germline V gene. V lost 3 bases and J lost 4, with 9 bases in between. The CDR3 loop reads CASSQLPSTGELFF. DNA of the CDR3: TGTGCCAGCAGCCAGCTCCCTTCCACCGGGGAGCTGTTTTTT.

This clonotype was seen at least ten times. V usage is TRBV12-3 or TRBV12-4 and J usage is TRBJ1-2; no definite D call. The germline V and J ends were trimmed by 8 bases and 4 bases, with 8 bases remaining between them. This CDR3 is built from 11 residues. The DNA of the CDR3 is TGTGCCAGCTACGGGCCCTATGGCTACACCTTC. This sequence encodes CASYGPYGYTF.

This clonotype was recorded many times. V usage is TRBV7-3 and J usage is TRBJ2-1; D is perhaps TRBD1 (5 bases). Germline V gives CDR1 SGHTA, CDR2 FQGTGA. Deletions cut 1 base from V and 3 bases from J, with 10 bases between. The CDR3 covers 15 residues. CDR3 protein: CASSLSQGVYNEQFF. CDR3 DNA: TGTGCCAGCAGCTTAAGTCAGGGTGTCTACAATGAGCAGTTCTTC.